Listed below are T cell receptor beta chains from one sample, sequenced in a study of blood T cell repertoires in COVID-19. Sequencing used immunoSEQ multiplex PCR; TCRdb keeps in-frame clones, though not all of them. The sample yields approximately 300,000 clones, 80% to 95% seen once. Source material: peripheral blood. The receptors derive from a woman in her twenties or thirties with COVID-19, enrolled during active disease. Each CDR3 is given with its conserved first and last residue. D genes are given only for firm matches. Clone size is given for some rows only: seen once, a few or many times, or a class if the clone is expanded.

TRBJ2-7 | NA | NA | TRBV11-2 | CASSLLYEQYF | TGTGCCAGCAGCTTACTCTACGAGCAGTACTTC
TRBJ2-1 | NA | NA | TRBV6-2/TRBV6-3 | CASSYSFPNEQFF | TGTGCCAGCAGTTACTCGTTCCCGAATGAGCAGTTCTTC
TRBJ2-7 | NA | NA | TRBV21-1 | CASSKGTSSYEQYF | TGTGCCAGCAGCAAGGGGACTAGCTCCTACGAGCAGTACTTC
TRBJ2-1 | NA | TRBD1 | TRBV24-1 | CATSDRSLQGLQFF | TGTGCCACCAGTGACCGGTCGTTACAGGGGTTGCAGTTCTTC
TRBJ1-6 | NA | NA | TRBV30 | CAWSVTGNSPLHF | TGTGCCTGGAGTGTAACAGGGAATTCACCCCTCCACTTT
TRBJ1-5 | once | NA | TRBV7-2 | CASSLGGGWNQPQHF | TGTGCCAGCAGCTTAGGCGGAGGGTGGAATCAGCCCCAGCATTTT
TRBJ1-1 | NA | NA | TRBV6-5 | CASSPGGTEAFF | TGTGCCAGCAGCCCCGGGGGGACTGAAGCTTTCTTT
TRBJ2-7 | NA | NA | TRBV30 | CAWSVQGFEQYF | TGTGCCTGGAGTGTACAGGGCTTCGAGCAGTACTTC
TRBJ2-3 | few | TRBD2 | TRBV13 | CASSFSTSGRTDTQYF | TGTGCCAGCAGCTTCTCGACTAGCGGTCGCACAGATACGCAGTATTTT
TRBJ1-4 | NA | TRBD1 | TRBV18 | CASSPRAGQRDEKLFF | TGTGCCAGCTCACCAAGGGCGGGACAGAGGGATGAAAAACTGTTTTTT
TRBJ2-7 | NA | TRBD1 | TRBV5-1 | CASSLALGTGGSYEQYF | TGCGCCAGCAGCTTGGCTCTTGGGACAGGGGGTTCCTACGAGCAGTACTTC
TRBJ1-6 | NA | NA | TRBV7-3 | CASSLRRSDSPLHF | TGTGCCAGCAGCTTAAGGCGGTCTGATTCACCCCTCCACTTT
TRBJ2-2 | NA | NA | TRBV5-8 | CASSFLTGRGELFF | TGTGCCAGCAGCTTTTTAACAGGCCGCGGGGAGCTGTTTTTT
TRBJ2-2 | NA | TRBD2 | TRBV10-2 | CASTQAGGRTGELFF | TGCGCCAGCACCCAAGCGGGAGGACGGACCGGGGAGCTGTTTTTT
TRBJ1-6 | NA | NA | TRBV19 | CASRNRPSSYNSPLHF | TGTGCCAGTAGGAACAGGCCGAGCTCCTATAATTCACCCCTCCACTTT
TRBJ1-5 | NA | NA | TRBV6-6 | CASSYSASNSNQPQHF | TGTGCCAGCAGTTACTCAGCTTCGAATAGCAATCAGCCCCAGCATTTT
TRBJ2-1 | NA | NA | TRBV4-1 | CASSRPTVKYQQFF | TGCGCCAGCAGCCGCCCCACGGTGAAATATCAGCAGTTCTTC
TRBJ1-5 | NA | NA | TRBV4-1 | CASSQVPGGVNQPQHF | TGCGCCAGCAGCCAAGTTCCGGGGGGGGTTAATCAGCCCCAGCATTTT
TRBJ2-1 | NA | NA | TRBV24-1 | CATSALRGTYNEQFF | TGTGCCACCAGTGCCTTACGGGGAACCTACAATGAGCAGTTCTTC
TRBJ2-3 | NA | NA | TRBV2 | CASSVFRTDTQYF | TGTGCCAGCAGTGTATTTCGCACAGATACGCAGTATTTT
TRBJ2-3 | NA | NA | TRBV19 | CASSMSGGLGIDTQYF | TGTGCCAGTAGTATGAGTGGGGGCCTCGGGATAGATACGCAGTATTTT
TRBJ1-2 | NA | NA | TRBV29-1 | CSARTEPNYGYTF | TGCAGCGCCCGGACAGAACCTAACTATGGCTACACCTTC
TRBJ2-4 | NA | TRBD2 | TRBV5-1 | CASSPRTSGTDKNIQYF | TGCGCCAGCAGCCCGAGGACTAGCGGGACGGACAAAAACATTCAGTACTTC
TRBJ1-2 | NA | NA | TRBV5-5 | CASSPNPTSGGYTF | TGTGCCAGCAGCCCCAACCCAACTTCGGGGGGCTACACCTTC
TRBJ2-7 | NA | NA | TRBV7-2 | CASSLWGGAGTYEQYF | TGTGCCAGCAGCTTATGGGGGGGGGCAGGCACCTACGAGCAGTACTTC
TRBJ2-2 | NA | TRBD1 | TRBV28 | CASILGQGFTGELFF | TGTGCCAGCATCCTGGGACAGGGATTCACCGGGGAGCTGTTTTTT
TRBJ2-1 | once | TRBD1 | TRBV4-1 | CASSLPGTVYNEQFF | TGCGCCAGCAGCCTGCCCGGGACAGTATACAATGAGCAGTTCTTC
TRBJ1-1 | NA | NA | TRBV5-4 | CASSWGRGMNTEAFF | TGTGCCAGCAGCTGGGGACGGGGGATGAACACTGAAGCTTTCTTT
TRBJ2-5 | NA | TRBD2 | TRBV25-1 | CASSEGAGGETQYF | TGTGCCAGCAGTGAGGGAGCGGGAGGGGAGACCCAGTACTTC
TRBJ2-7 | NA | TRBD1 | TRBV2 | CASNRDRDREQYF | TGTGCCAGCAACCGGGACAGGGATCGCGAGCAGTACTTC
TRBJ2-3 | once | NA | TRBV7-2 | CASSLWRGAYGDTQYF | TGTGCCAGCAGCTTATGGCGGGGAGCGTACGGCGATACGCAGTATTTT
TRBJ2-2 | once | TRBD2 | TRBV2 | CASRAGDTGELFF | TGTGCCAGCAGGGCGGGGGACACCGGGGAGCTGTTTTTT
TRBJ1-1 | NA | TRBD1 | TRBV28 | CASSWWTGNTEAFF | TGTGCCAGCAGTTGGTGGACAGGTAACACTGAAGCTTTCTTT
TRBJ1-6 | NA | NA | TRBV5-6 | CASSHPTRNSPLHF | TGTGCCAGCAGCCACCCCACGAGAAATTCACCCCTCCACTTT
TRBJ2-7 | NA | NA | TRBV19 | CASSIITGGEQYF | TGTGCCAGTAGTATTATCACAGGTGGCGAGCAGTACTTC
TRBJ2-3 | once | TRBD2 | TRBV6-5 | CASSYALAGGTDTQYF | TGTGCCAGCAGTTACGCACTAGCGGGGGGCACAGATACGCAGTATTTT
TRBJ1-1 | NA | TRBD1 | TRBV7-9 | CASSSGQLGTEAFF | TGTGCCAGCAGCTCGGGACAGCTGGGCACTGAAGCTTTCTTT
TRBJ1-1 | NA | TRBD1 | TRBV2 | CASRETGGKTEAFF | TGTGCCAGCAGGGAAACAGGGGGCAAGACTGAAGCTTTCTTT
TRBJ2-7 | NA | NA | TRBV6-5 | CASSREGYEQYF | TGTGCCAGCAGTCGGGAAGGGTACGAGCAGTACTTC
TRBJ1-3 | once | TRBD1 | TRBV9 | CASSAGQRTGNTIYF | TGTGCCAGCAGCGCGGGACAGCGGACTGGAAACACCATATATTTT